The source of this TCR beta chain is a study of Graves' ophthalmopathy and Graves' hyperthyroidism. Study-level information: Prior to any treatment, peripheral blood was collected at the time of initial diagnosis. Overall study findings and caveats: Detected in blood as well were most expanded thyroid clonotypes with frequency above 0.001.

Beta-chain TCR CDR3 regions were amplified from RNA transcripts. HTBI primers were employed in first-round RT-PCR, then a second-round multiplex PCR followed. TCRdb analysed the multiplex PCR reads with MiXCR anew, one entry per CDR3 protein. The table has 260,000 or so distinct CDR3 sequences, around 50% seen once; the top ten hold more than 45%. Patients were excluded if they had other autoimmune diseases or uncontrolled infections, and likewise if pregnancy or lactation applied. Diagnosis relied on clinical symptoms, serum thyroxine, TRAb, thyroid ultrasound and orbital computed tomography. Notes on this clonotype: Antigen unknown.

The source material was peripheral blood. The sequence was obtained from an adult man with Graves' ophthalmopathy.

CDR3 sequence: CASSTTSGDSNQPQHF. CDR3 bases: TGCGCCAGCAGCACGACTAGCGGGGATAGCAATCAGCCCCAGCATTTT. This chain joins TRBV5-1 and TRBJ1-5; D is ambiguous. V lost 4 bases to trimming and J lost 0 bases, with 14 bases between them. Germline V gene data show CDR1 as SGHRS and CDR2 as YFSETQ. This CDR3 is 16 amino acids long.